This T cell receptor beta chain was recorded in a study of T cells in Graves' hyperthyroidism and ophthalmopathy. This clonotype was seen repeatedly, ten times or more. RNA transcripts yielded amplified TCR beta CDR3 regions. HTBI primers were used for first-round RT-PCR of the TCR CDR3. TCRdb re-analysed the multiplex PCR reads in MiXCR, keeping a single row per CDR3 protein. The sample has fewer than 350,000 distinct CDR3 sequences, 15% to 20% seen once. There are 13 residues in the CDR3. Germline V gives CDR1 MNHEY, CDR2 SVGAGI. Trimming stripped 6 bases from V and 9 bases from J, with 18 bases between.

The source material was blood. V is TRBV6-5 and J is TRBJ2-7; tentative D call: TRBD2 (8 bases). This sequence originates from a woman aged 35 to 49 with Graves' ophthalmopathy. The CDR3 DNA sequence: TGTGCCAGCAGGGGGACAGCGGGAGAAGGGCAGTACTTC. This codes for CASRGTAGEGQYF.